This is a list of T cell receptor beta chains from one sample in a study of T cell changes during pregnancy in multiple sclerosis. The table came from immunoSEQ multiplex PCR; TCRdb's copy has only in-frame clones and leaves some out. The table lists around 33,000 clones, around 90% of them singletons. The source material was CD4+ T cells from peripheral blood mononuclear cells, sampled after pregnancy. The receptors stem from a female donor with multiple sclerosis, enrolled in a pregnancy study. Both conserved end residues are part of each CDR3. Clone size is stated in some rows and not others, as once, few, many or a class when expanded.

CASRGGTEAFF	11	few	TRBJ1-1	TRBV28
CAWQISEGVTDTQYF	15	-	TRBJ2-3	TRBV30
CASSESFGNTIYF	13	-	TRBJ1-3	TRBV6-1
CASSPRGGQLETQYF	15	-	TRBJ2-5	TRBV13
CATSDIGNQPQHF	13	-	TRBJ1-5	TRBV10-1
CASSALRQGALGNTIYF	17	once	TRBJ1-3	TRBV6-1
CASSSGTSGPVLYEQYF	17	-	TRBJ2-7	TRBV7-9
CASSSTGNTEAFF	13	-	TRBJ1-1	TRBV5-1
CASSVGLGNEQFF	13	-	TRBJ2-1	TRBV9
CASSWGGLEEKLFF	14	-	TRBJ1-4	TRBV5-1
CASSVGAGGVYTF	13	-	TRBJ1-2	TRBV9
CASSSGVNYGYTF	13	-	TRBJ1-2	TRBV7-8
CASSQDSSGGAFETQYF	17	-	TRBJ2-5	TRBV4-2
CASSELGTGGQPQHF	15	-	TRBJ1-5	TRBV6-1
CASSLAGTANYEQYF	15	-	TRBJ2-7	TRBV11-2
CASSFRPIREMNTEAFF	17	-	TRBJ1-1	TRBV10-2
CASSVGGSTDTQYF	14	-	TRBJ2-3	TRBV9
CASKRDSYTEAFF	13	once	TRBJ1-1	TRBV7-2
CASSSTPGGGTEAFF	15	-	TRBJ1-1	TRBV7-3
CASRKQDNTGELFF	14	once	TRBJ2-2	TRBV5-1
CASRPGQGGYTF	12	-	TRBJ1-2	TRBV6-6
CSVQGGEGYTF	11	-	TRBJ1-2	TRBV20-1